These 26 T cell receptor beta chains originate from one sample sequenced in a study of shared clonotypes between healthy human individuals (dated by TCRdb to about 2020). The library was produced with the immunoSEQ multiplex PCR assay. TCRdb carries this immuneACCESS record with in-frame sequences only. Its versions omit some clonotypes, under half of them owing to an unresolved V gene in the studies checked, with the rest unexplained. Recorded for this sample are over a million clones; over 95% of them occurred a single time. The leading ten clones occupy 0.95% to 1.5% of the sample. Specimen: naive CD4+ T cells sorted from blood. This specimen's cell subset or site label, per the study, means: CD45RA+ positively selected. These receptors all come from a man aged 30-40 years in good health.

This chain joins TRBV5-4 and TRBJ2-1; 8 bases match TRBD1. Germline CDR1 SGHNT, CDR2 YYREEE (reference sequence). The trim removed 2 bases at V and 8 bases at J, leaving 6 bases unmatched. The CDR3 loop spans 14 amino acids. CDR3 nucleotide sequence: TGTGCCAGCAGCTTCGGACAGGGTAGGGATGAGCAGTTCTTC. Its protein is CASSFGQGRDEQFF.

The chain is built from TRBV13 and TRBJ2-7; 8 nucleotides align to TRBD2. The CDR3 length is 15 residues. The ends lost 5 bases at V and 1 base at J; junction bases unmatched: 7. CDR1 is PRHDT, CDR2 FYEKMQ, per germline (reference sequence). CDR3 protein: CASSRTSGESYEQYF. CDR3 in DNA: TGTGCCAGCAGCCGAACTAGCGGAGAATCCTACGAGCAGTACTTC.

This clone was detected once. The chain is built from TRBV9 and TRBJ2-7; no firm D call. V dropped 0 bases and J dropped 6 bases, with 19 bases sitting between them. This CDR3 region has 16 residues. The V gene's germline CDR1 is SGDLS and CDR2 YYNGEE. The CDR3 nucleotides read TGTGCCAGCAGCGTAGCGGATTGGGCCCGGCCGGTCGAGCAGTACTTC. This codes for CASSVADWARPVEQYF.

The rearrangement links TRBV5-1 to TRBJ2-3; tentatively, D is TRBD2 (5 bases). CDR1 is SGHRS, CDR2 YFSETQ, per germline. Trimming took 0 bases from V and 2 from J, leaving 7 bases between them. The CDR3 covers 14 residues. The DNA for the CDR3 is TGCGCCAGCAGCTTGGTGGGAGCCACAGATACGCAGTATTTT. Translating gives CASSLVGATDTQYF.

The chain recombines TRBV29-1 with TRBJ2-5; 8 bases map to TRBD2. Germline CDR1 reads SQVTM; CDR2 reads ANQGSEA. Germline trimming cut 8 bases from V and 3 bases from J; bases unmatched to any gene: 8. The CDR3 runs 13 residues. The CDR3 spells CSPRLLAEETQYF. The CDR3 coding sequence is TGCAGCCCCCGGTTACTAGCGGAAGAGACCCAGTACTTC.

The J gene is TRBJ2-6, the V gene TRBV7-6, with a tentative D call TRBD1 (6 bases). The CDR3 extends over 15 amino acids. V dropped 5 bases and J dropped 2 bases, with 10 bases sitting between them. Germline V lookup: CDR1 SGHVS, CDR2 FNYEAQ. For the CDR3, the DNA is TGTGCCAGCAGCCCCAGGGGCGCTGGGGCCAACGTCCTGACTTTC. Its translation: CASSPRGAGANVLTF.

This chain uses TRBV14 with TRBJ2-1; possible D gene TRBD2, 5 bases. This CDR3 has 13 amino acids. The V gene's germline CDR1 is SGHDN and CDR2 FVKESK. V was shortened by 4 bases and J by 4 bases, with 8 bases between the two germline ends. The CDR3 sequence is CASSLALYNEQFF. Here the CDR3 DNA reads TGTGCCAGCAGCCTAGCGCTGTACAATGAGCAGTTCTTC.

The rearrangement links TRBV21-1 to TRBJ2-3; TRBD1, the D gene given by the table, was not confirmed from the DNA. TRBV21-1 is a listed pseudogene. The CDR3 extends over 17 amino acids. The CDR3 is CASSKALTGHGTDTQYF. CDR3 nucleotide sequence: TGTGCCAGCAGCAAAGCGCTCACTGGACACGGCACAGATACGCAGTATTTT.

The V call is TRBV19, the J call TRBJ1-2; the match to TRBD1 covers 10 bases. Germline CDR1 LNHDA, CDR2 SQIVND (reference sequence). With 9 bases clipped from V and 8 bases from J, the junction kept 12 bases outside the gene matches. The CDR3 is made up of 14 amino acids. CDR3 protein: CASIGTGDWSGYTF. CDR3 DNA: TGTGCCAGCATAGGGACAGGGGATTGGAGCGGCTACACCTTC. Together with reference TRBV19 and TRBJ1-2, the CDR3 gives the full variable domain: DGGITQSPKYLFRKEGQNVTLSCEQNLNHDAMYWYRQDPGQGLRLIYYSQIVNDFQKGDIAEGYSVSREKKESFPLTVTSAQKNPTAFYLCASIGTGDWSGYTFGSGTRLTVV.

The rearrangement joins TRBV19 to TRBJ1-1; D is unresolved. Deletions cut 4 bases from V and 1 base from J, with 7 bases between. CDR3 length: 13 amino acids. CDR1 is LNHDA and CDR2 is SQIVND in the germline V gene (reference sequence). The DNA of the CDR3 is TGTGCCAGTAGTACGAAAGCGAACACTGAAGCTTTCTTT. Translated: CASSTKANTEAFF.

V and J are TRBV6-1 and TRBJ2-2; 8 bases map to TRBD1. V was clipped by 9 bases and J by 1 base; unmatched bases: 4. Germline loops: CDR1 MNHNS, CDR2 SASEGT. The length of the CDR3 is 14 residues. The CDR3 protein is CASQGAWNTGELFF. The CDR3 coding sequence is TGTGCCAGTCAGGGGGCTTGGAACACCGGGGAGCTGTTTTTT.

The CDR3 coding sequence is TGTGCCAGCAGACCCCCCGGACAGGGGACAGATACGCAGTATTTT. Translation gives CASRPPGQGTDTQYF. J is TRBJ2-3 and V is TRBV11-2; 9 bases agree with TRBD1. The CDR3 is made up of 15 amino acids. Trimming took 6 bases from V and 3 from J; bases not matched to a gene: 7. Germline assignment: CDR1 SGHAT and CDR2 FQNNGV.

The gene calls are TRBV15 and TRBJ1-2, with D possibly matching TRBD1 (5 bases). Germline V CDR1 and CDR2: LNHNV, YYDKDF (reference sequence). This CDR3 is 15 amino acids long. V lost 5 bases to trimming and J lost 4 bases, with 17 bases between them. The CDR3 DNA is TGTGCCACCAGCGGCGGGGCAGGAGACATCTATGGCTACACCTTC. Translated: CATSGGAGDIYGYTF.

The gene calls are TRBV5-6 and TRBJ2-2; tentative D call: TRBD2 (6 bases). The CDR3 spans 15 residues. V lost 6 bases and J lost 2, with 14 bases in between. CDR1 is SGHDT and CDR2 is YYEEEE in the germline V gene. Here the CDR3 DNA reads TGTGCCAGCACTCGTGGAGGGTATAACACCGGGGAGCTGTTTTTT. It is translated as CASTRGGYNTGELFF.

The genes are TRBV10-1 and TRBJ2-7, with a weak D call TRBD2 (5 bases). The CDR3 covers 15 residues. Germline V gene sequence: CDR1 WNHNN, CDR2 SYGVQD (reference sequence). Trimming took off 2 bases at V and 3 bases at J, with 14 bases between the two ends. CDR3 region: CASSEGGSSIYEQYF. The CDR3 DNA follows: TGCGCCAGCAGTGAGGGAGGCAGTTCGATCTACGAGCAGTACTTC.

The chain carries TRBV7-2 and TRBJ1-1; D is undetermined. CDR3 length: 14 residues. V shed 2 bases and J shed 1 base, with 8 bases lying between them. The germline V gene encodes CDR1 SGHTA and CDR2 FQGNSA. The CDR3 region has the DNA TGTGCCAGCAGCTTAAATCAGAAGAACACTGAAGCTTTCTTT. It specifies CASSLNQKNTEAFF.

The V and J genes are TRBV5-1 and TRBJ2-3; D is uncertain. The CDR3 is made up of 15 amino acids. The germline gives CDR1 SGHRS, CDR2 YFSETQ. Trimming cost V 0 bases and J 2 bases, with 10 bases left between them. For the CDR3, the DNA is TGCGCCAGCAGCTTGGTGGCTGCCGCCACAGATACGCAGTATTTT. It yields the protein CASSLVAAATDTQYF.

The chain joins TRBV10-3 to TRBJ2-3, with TRBD1 as a possible D gene (5 bases). The CDR3 is 13 amino acids. Germline-derived CDR1 and CDR2 are ENHRY and SYGVKD. V lost 5 bases and J lost 4, with 10 bases in between. CDR3 sequence (DNA): TGTGCCATCAGTAGGGGCCTTGCAGATACGCAGTATTTT. Protein sequence: CAISRGLADTQYF.

This chain joins TRBV4-1 and TRBJ2-1; a weak D match, TRBD2 (6 bases). The CDR3 is made up of 15 amino acids. V shed 2 bases and J shed 0 bases, with 8 bases lying between them. The germline CDR1 and CDR2 sequences are MGHRA and YSYEKL. In nucleotides, the CDR3 is TGCGCCAGCAGCCAACCGACTAGCTCCTACAATGAGCAGTTCTTC. Translated: CASSQPTSSYNEQFF.

With regard to this clone: Mismatch with germline at one junction end may stem from a read error. This chain links TRBV7-7 with TRBJ2-2; D gene ambiguous. The germline CDR1 and CDR2 sequences are SSHAT and FNYEAQ (reference sequence). The CDR3 contains 13 residues. CDR3 protein: CASSLDFGGELFF. In DNA, the CDR3 is TGTGCTAGCAGCTTAGATTTTGGCGGGGAGCTGTTTTTT.

This clone showed up just a few times. The chain uses TRBV9 and TRBJ1-1; D is ambiguous. Trimming pared 0 bases from V and 1 base from J, leaving 7 bases between. Looked up from germline, CDR1 is SGDLS and CDR2 is YYNGEE. The CDR3 loop spans 14 amino acids. CDR3 amino acids: CASSVAGENTEAFF. The CDR3 DNA reads as TGTGCCAGCAGCGTAGCTGGCGAGAACACTGAAGCTTTCTTT.

The chain combines TRBV2 with TRBJ1-1; D not resolved. The V end was cut by 5 bases, the J end by 6 bases, with 16 bases between. Germline-derived CDR1 and CDR2 are SNHLY and FYNNEI. The CDR3 sequence is 14 residues long. In DNA form, the CDR3 reads TGTGCCAGCAGTCAAAGCCGTGGGGTTTCTGAAGCTTTCTTT. Translated, it gives CASSQSRGVSEAFF. The whole variable domain, remainder taken from reference TRBV2 and TRBJ1-1, is EPEVTQTPSHQVTQMGQEVILRCVPISNHLYFYWYRQILGQKVEFLVSFYNNEISEKSEIFDDQFSVERPDGSNFTLKIRSTKLEDSAMYFCASSQSRGVSEAFFGQGTRLTVV.

The genes are TRBV5-6 and TRBJ1-3, with D tentatively TRBD1 (5 bases). V was shortened by 4 bases and J by 8 bases, with 10 bases between the two germline ends. Germline V lookup: CDR1 SGHDT, CDR2 YYEEEE. The CDR3 totals 12 residues. The CDR3 sequence: CASSRTTDTIYF. In nucleotides, the CDR3 is TGTGCCAGCAGCAGGACAACGGACACCATATATTTT.

The J gene is TRBJ1-3, the V gene TRBV18; D is unclear. Trimming took off 0 bases at V and 2 bases at J, with 8 bases between the two ends. There are 15 residues in the CDR3. Germline loops: CDR1 KGHSH, CDR2 LQKENI. CDR3: CASSPPERPGNTIYF. The DNA of the CDR3 is TGTGCCAGCTCACCACCAGAGAGGCCTGGAAACACCATATATTTT.

This clone was observed once. The chain employs TRBV5-1 and TRBJ2-3; D gene uncertain. V was cut by 0 bases and J by 0 bases, with 8 bases left in between. The CDR3 spans 15 residues. Germline V gene lookup returns CDR1 SGHRS and CDR2 YFSETQ. The CDR3 DNA sequence: TGCGCCAGCAGCTTGGAGGAGCTCAGCACAGATACGCAGTATTTT. Its translation is CASSLEELSTDTQYF.

This clone was found once. The chain is built from TRBV5-1 and TRBJ2-1; 7 bases are shared with TRBD2. Germline-derived CDR1 and CDR2 are SGHRS and YFSETQ. The CDR3 runs 14 residues. The trim removed 2 bases at V and 6 bases at J, leaving 5 bases unmatched. Written as DNA, the CDR3 is TGCGCCAGCAGCTTCATAGCGGGTTTCAATGAGCAGTTCTTC. Encoded protein: CASSFIAGFNEQFF.